Shown below are 23 T cell receptor beta chains from a single sample sequenced in a study of CD8 T cells in ankylosing spondylitis. These receptors have no identified antigens. Study-wide points: Characteristic of ankylosing spondylitis blood, it appeared, was a TCR beta motif comprising eight highly homologous variants.

TCRdb re-called the 5' RACE reads through MiXCR, storing one row per CDR3 protein. The table includes roughly 440,000 distinct CDR3 sequences, roughly 18% detected once. The sample consisted of blood, either unsorted or a sorted T cell fraction (not recorded which). These receptors originate from a male donor with ankylosing spondylitis.

In its sample, this clonotype was seen a few times. This chain joins TRBV18 and TRBJ2-2; D possibly matches TRBD1 or TRBD2 (5 bases each). Germline V CDR1 and CDR2: KGHSH, LQKENI. V dropped 1 base and J dropped 0 bases, with 9 bases sitting between them. The length of the CDR3 is 16 residues. The CDR3 DNA follows: TGTGCCAGCTCACCACTACAGGACTCGAACACCGGGGAGCTGTTTTTT. Translating gives CASSPLQDSNTGELFF. Based on the CDR3 plus reference TRBV18 and TRBJ2-2, the full variable domain is NAGVMQNPRHLVRRRGQEARLRCSPMKGHSHVYWYRQLPEEGLKFMVYLQKENIIDESGMPKERFSAEFPKEGPSILRIQQVVRGDSAAYFCASSPLQDSNTGELFFGEGSRLTVL.

The table lists this clonotype with a count of one. The gene calls are TRBV18 and TRBJ1-1; the match to TRBD1 covers 9 bases. The CDR3 length is 16 residues. J gave up 7 bases and V 3 bases, and 12 bases lay outside the gene matches. CDR1 and CDR2 (germline): KGHSH, LQKENI. The CDR3, as DNA: TGTGCCAGCTCACCCCTCCGGACAGGGGAAAGCGGTGAAGCTTTCTTT. Translating it yields CASSPLRTGESGEAFF.

The gene calls are TRBV5-1 and TRBJ2-3, with D perhaps TRBD2 (5 bases). The germline V and J ends were trimmed by 0 bases and 3 bases, with 11 bases remaining between them. CDR3 length equals 15 residues. CDR1 and CDR2 (germline): SGHRS, YFSETQ. CDR3: CASSLAASQTDTQYF. In nucleotides, the CDR3 is TGCGCCAGCAGCTTGGCCGCTAGCCAGACAGATACGCAGTATTTT. The whole variable domain, remainder taken from reference TRBV5-1 and TRBJ2-3, is KAGVTQTPRYLIKTRGQQVTLSCSPISGHRSVSWYQQTPGQGLQFLFEYFSETQRNKGNFPGRFSGRQFSNSRSEMNVSTLELGDSALYLCASSLAASQTDTQYFGPGTRLTVL.

This clonotype appeared a few times. The chain links TRBV20-1 to TRBJ2-2; maybe TRBD2 (5 bases). CDR3 length: 13 amino acids. Germline CDR1 reads DFQATT; CDR2 reads SNEGSKA (reference sequence). The V end was cut by 3 bases, the J end by 4 bases, with 9 bases between. The CDR3 nucleotides are TGCAGTGCTAGCGGGAAACGCACCGGGGAGCTGTTTTTT. It is translated as CSASGKRTGELFF.

This clonotype was picked up a small number of times. The V gene is TRBV12-3 or TRBV12-4, the J gene TRBJ1-2, with no clear D. The CDR3 consists of 13 residues. Between the trimmed V and J ends, which lost 3 bases and 4 bases, there was a span of 9 bases. The DNA for the CDR3 is TGTGCCAGCAGTTTTCGGTCCGGCTATGGCTACACCTTC. Protein product: CASSFRSGYGYTF.

This clonotype was seen ten or more times. The rearrangement links TRBV5-1 to TRBJ1-2; D remains unclear. V lost 0 bases, J lost 7 bases, and 13 bases lay in between. CDR3 length equals 14 residues. The germline gives CDR1 SGHRS, CDR2 YFSETQ. CDR3 in amino acids: CASSLDDPSRGYTF. The CDR3 DNA sequence: TGCGCCAGCAGCTTGGATGATCCCTCCCGTGGCTACACCTTC.

This clonotype has a count of ten or more. The chain joins TRBV4-1 to TRBJ1-6; no firm D call. Trimming took 0 bases from V and 7 from J, leaving 4 bases between them. Germline V gene data show CDR1 as MGHRA and CDR2 as YSYEKL. CDR3 length equals 13 residues. CDR3: CASSQDGNSPLHF. CDR3 nucleotides: TGCGCCAGCAGCCAAGATGGCAATTCACCCCTCCACTTT.

This clonotype was recorded many times. This sequence joins TRBV4-1 and TRBJ1-5, with TRBD1 identical over 11 bases. V trimming: 4 bases; J trimming: 0 bases; junction bases outside the gene matches: 17. CDR1 is MGHRA and CDR2 is YSYEKL in the germline V gene. The CDR3 loop spans 21 amino acids. In DNA form, the CDR3 reads TGCGCCAGCAGCCCGGGGGGTCACGGGACAGGGGGGAAGAATAGCAATCAGCCCCAGCATTTT. Its protein product is CASSPGGHGTGGKNSNQPQHF.

The V call is TRBV3-1, the J call TRBJ1-1; TRBD1 might be the D (5 bases). This CDR3 contains 15 residues. Trimming cost V 6 bases and J 1 base, with 15 bases left between them. Germline V lookup: CDR1 LGHDT, CDR2 YNNKEL (reference sequence). CDR3 nucleotide sequence: TGTGCCAGCAGTCCTAGACAGAACCCGAACACTGAAGCTTTCTTT. This sequence encodes CASSPRQNPNTEAFF.

The CDR3 DNA follows: TGTGCCAGCAGGCCGGGAGGGGTGGGGGATCAGCCCCAGCATTTT. Protein product: CASRPGGVGDQPQHF. This sequence joins TRBV28 and TRBJ1-5, with D maybe TRBD1 (5 bases). CDR3 length equals 15 residues. Germline-derived CDR1 and CDR2 are MDHEN and SYDVKM. The V end lost 6 bases, the J end lost 5 bases, and 17 bases lay between the germline ends.

This clonotype was seen a handful of times. V is TRBV3-1 and J is TRBJ1-1; D remains ambiguous. Trimming cost V 2 bases and J 6 bases, with 10 bases left between them. CDR1 and CDR2 (germline): LGHDT, YNNKEL (reference sequence). This CDR3 contains 13 residues. CDR3 protein: CASSQLYRAEAFF. CDR3 coding DNA: TGTGCCAGCAGCCAATTATACCGAGCTGAAGCTTTCTTT.

This rearrangement joins TRBV6-6 to TRBJ2-3; no firm D call. V lost 6 bases to trimming and J lost 6 bases, with 10 bases between them. Germline assignment: CDR1 MNHNY and CDR2 SVGAGI (reference sequence). This CDR3 is 12 amino acids long. The CDR3: CASSSTVDTQYF. CDR3 coding DNA: TGTGCCAGCAGCAGCACCGTGGATACGCAGTATTTT.

This chain uses TRBV7-2 with TRBJ2-3; TRBD2 aligns across 7 bases. The CDR3 consists of 16 residues. The ends lost 2 bases at V and 0 bases at J; junction bases unmatched: 5. CDR1 SGHTA and CDR2 FQGNSA come from the germline V gene. This CDR3 is CASSLNLAASTDTQYF. The CDR3 nucleotides read TGTGCCAGCAGCTTAAACCTAGCGGCAAGCACAGATACGCAGTATTTT.

This clonotype showed up just a few times. The genes are TRBV6-4 and TRBJ1-2; a possible D gene is TRBD1 (5 bases). The germline CDR1 and CDR2 sequences are MRHNA and SNTAGT. The CDR3 length is 16 residues. Trimming pared 5 bases from V and 6 bases from J, leaving 22 bases between. The CDR3 reads CASSPTGQHLVNGYTF. In DNA form, the CDR3 reads TGTGCCAGCAGTCCAACCGGACAACACCTAGTCAATGGCTACACCTTC.

This rearrangement joins TRBV12-3 or TRBV12-4 to TRBJ2-3; 8 nucleotides align to TRBD2. This CDR3 comprises 16 residues. V lost 6 bases, J lost 3 bases, and 11 bases stayed unmatched. The CDR3 reads CASSNGERGTTDTQYF. CDR3 in DNA: TGTGCCAGCAGCAACGGGGAGCGGGGGACAACAGATACGCAGTATTTT.

The V call is TRBV6-5, the J call TRBJ2-1; tentatively, D is TRBD2 (6 bases). Per the germline V gene, CDR1 is MNHEY and CDR2 is SVGAGI. The CDR3 spans 18 residues. Trimming pared 1 base from V and 1 base from J, leaving 17 bases between. The CDR3 here is CASSYFSTLGGSYNEQFF. The DNA of the CDR3 is TGTGCCAGCAGTTACTTCTCGACCCTCGGGGGATCCTACAATGAGCAGTTCTTC.

This clonotype was found a few times. The chain recombines TRBV30 with TRBJ1-2; maybe TRBD1 (6 bases). Per germline, CDR1 GTSNPN and CDR2 SVGIG (reference sequence). The CDR3 is 14 amino acids. Trimming took off 3 bases at V and 3 bases at J, with 14 bases between the two ends. CDR3 sequence: CAWSPRGTYYGYTF. CDR3 DNA: TGTGCCTGGAGCCCCAGGGGAACCTACTATGGCTACACCTTC.

The chain uses TRBV7-2 and TRBJ2-7; D gene ambiguous. The CDR3 runs 15 residues. Trimming left V 5 bases short and J 0 bases short, with 14 bases between. The germline V gene encodes CDR1 SGHTA and CDR2 FQGNSA. CDR3 region: CASSPGVGNSYEQYF. The CDR3 nucleotides read TGTGCCAGCAGCCCGGGTGTTGGGAACTCCTACGAGCAGTACTTC.

V usage is TRBV15 and J usage is TRBJ1-1; 7 nucleotides line up with TRBD1. After removal of 1 base from V and 1 base from J, the junction contained 6 bases not matched to a gene. CDR1 LNHNV and CDR2 YYDKDF come from the germline V gene (reference sequence). This CDR3 has 16 amino acids. For the CDR3, the DNA is TGTGCCACCAGCAGAGCCGAGGGGACAGCGAACACTGAAGCTTTCTTT. Translating it yields CATSRAEGTANTEAFF.

The V gene is TRBV11-2, the J gene TRBJ1-3; D ambiguous. Trimming shortened V by 4 bases and J by 0 bases, and 10 bases separated the two germline ends. The length of the CDR3 is 15 residues. CDR1 SGHAT and CDR2 FQNNGV come from the germline V gene. CDR3 nucleotides: TGTGCCAGCAGCTCCCTAACGCGCTCTGGAAACACCATATATTTT. Amino acids: CASSSLTRSGNTIYF.

CDR3: CASSQPTSGGSTDTQYF. CDR3 nucleotides: TGTGCCAGCAGCCAACCGACTAGCGGGGGGAGCACAGATACGCAGTATTTT. The rearrangement joins TRBV13 to TRBJ2-3; 13 positions match TRBD2. The ends lost 5 bases at V and 0 bases at J; junction bases unmatched: 5. The germline CDR1 and CDR2 sequences are PRHDT and FYEKMQ (reference sequence). This CDR3 contains 17 residues.

This clonotype showed up many times. The CDR3 is CASRSTQGLSTEAFF. The CDR3 DNA is TGTGCCAGCAGGAGTACGCAGGGCTTGAGCACTGAAGCTTTCTTT. The chain is built from TRBV11-2 and TRBJ1-1, with D possibly being TRBD1 (5 bases). V lost 6 bases and J 4 bases, leaving 18 bases between the germline ends. This CDR3 comprises 15 residues. CDR1 and CDR2 from the germline V gene are SGHAT and FQNNGV.

The V call is TRBV6-2 or TRBV6-3, the J call TRBJ2-2; no clear D gene. The germline CDR1 and CDR2 sequences are MNHEY and SVGEGT. V was cut by 5 bases and J by 0 bases, with 10 bases left in between. The CDR3 length is 15 residues. CDR3 DNA: TGTGCCAGCAGTAGAGACACTTCGAACACCGGGGAGCTGTTTTTT. It is translated as CASSRDTSNTGELFF.